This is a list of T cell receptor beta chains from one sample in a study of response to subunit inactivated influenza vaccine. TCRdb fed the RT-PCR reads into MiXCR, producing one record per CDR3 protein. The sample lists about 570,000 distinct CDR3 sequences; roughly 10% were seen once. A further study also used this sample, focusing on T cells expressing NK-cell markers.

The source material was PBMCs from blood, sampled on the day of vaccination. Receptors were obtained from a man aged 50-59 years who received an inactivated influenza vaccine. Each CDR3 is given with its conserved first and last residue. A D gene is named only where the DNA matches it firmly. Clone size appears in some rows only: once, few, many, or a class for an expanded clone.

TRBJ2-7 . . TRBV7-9 TGTGCCAGCAGTTCCGACAGCCAGCTGACCTACGAGCAGTACTTC CASSSDSQLTYEQYF
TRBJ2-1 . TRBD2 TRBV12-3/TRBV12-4 TGTGCCAGCAGTTTCGCTCTGCGGGGGGAAAAGTTCTTC CASSFALRGEKFF
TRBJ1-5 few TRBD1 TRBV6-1 TGTGCCAGCAGTGCCGGGACAGGTCAGCCCCAGCATTTT CASSAGTGQPQHF
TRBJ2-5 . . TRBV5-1 TGCGCCAGCAGAAGTACTACCCAAGAGACCCAGTACTTC CASRSTTQETQYF
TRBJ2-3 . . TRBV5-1 TGCGCCAGCAGACCAGCGGGTCAGACAGATACGCAGTATTTT CASRPAGQTDTQYF
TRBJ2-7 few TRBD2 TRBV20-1 TGCAGTGCTAGACCCCTCCGGGGGGAAGTCTACGAGCAGTACTTC CSARPLRGEVYEQYF
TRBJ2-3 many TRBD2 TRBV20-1 TGCAGTACGGAGAGGACTAGCGGCCGAGATACGCAGTATTTT CSTERTSGRDTQYF
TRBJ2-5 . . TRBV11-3 TGTGCCAGCAGCTTAGATGGGATAGCGGTAAGGGAAGAGACCCAGTACTTC CASSLDGIAVREETQYF
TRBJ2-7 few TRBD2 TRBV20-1 TGCAGTGCCGCCGGGACTAGACGATACGAGCAGTACTTC CSAAGTRRYEQYF
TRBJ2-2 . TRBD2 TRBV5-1 TGCGCCAGCAGCTTGGCTAGCGGGAGTGGGGGGCCGAACACCGGGGAGCTGTTTTTT CASSLASGSGGPNTGELFF
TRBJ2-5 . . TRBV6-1 TGTGCCAGCATGGGTCAGCAAGAGACCCAGTACTTC CASMGQQETQYF
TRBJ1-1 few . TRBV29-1 TGCAGCGTTATACAGGGCGCCCTTGAAGCTTTCTTT CSVIQGALEAFF
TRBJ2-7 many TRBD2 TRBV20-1 TGCAGTGCTAGAGCTAGCGGGGGGGTTATAACCTACGAGCAGTACTTC CSARASGGVITYEQYF
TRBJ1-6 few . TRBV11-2 TGTGCCAGCAGCTTAGACGGGGGCGGTTCACCCCTCCACTTT CASSLDGGGSPLHF
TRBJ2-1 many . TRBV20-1 TGCAGTGCTAGAGATCACCTTGGTGAGCAGTTCTTC CSARDHLGEQFF
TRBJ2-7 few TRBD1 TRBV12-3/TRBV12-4 TGTGCCAGCAGTAGCCGGACAGGGACGTCGGTCAAGCAGTACTTC CASSSRTGTSVKQYF
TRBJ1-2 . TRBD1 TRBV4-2 TGTGCCAGCAGCCAACGGACAGGGGATAGTAGCTATGGCTACACCTTC CASSQRTGDSSYGYTF
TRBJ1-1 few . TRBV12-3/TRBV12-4 TGTGCCAGCAGTTTAAGGCGAGCCGGAGTAGTCAGCACTGAAGCTTTCTTT CASSLRRAGVVSTEAFF
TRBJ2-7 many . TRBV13 TGTGCCAGCAGCCCAAACCCGGGACGCGAGATCGAGCAGTACTTC CASSPNPGREIEQYF
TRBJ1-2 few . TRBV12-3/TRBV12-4 TGTGCCAGCAGTTTAGCGGGCAGTTTTGGCTACACCTTC CASSLAGSFGYTF